The clone carrying this T cell receptor (beta chain) came up a few times. The data stem from a study of technical replicates of blood from several donors. TCRdb's copy holds only in-frame clones and misses some; the assay was immunoSEQ multiplex PCR. The sample has some 64,000 clones; 95% to 98% are singletons. This CDR3 comprises 17 residues. V lost 0 bases and J lost 2, with 18 bases in between. In germline, CDR1 is SGHRS, CDR2 YFSETQ. Material for sequencing was T cells isolated from PBMCs. The source is a human donor in good health. The genes are TRBV5-1 and TRBJ2-7; TRBD2 is a possible D gene (6 bases). The chain's CDR3 is CASSLDIPGLQTYEQYF. The CDR3 DNA reads as TGCGCCAGCAGCTTGGATATTCCGGGACTCCAAACCTACGAGCAGTACTTC. Variable domain in full (rest from reference TRBV5-1 and TRBJ2-7): KAGVTQTPRYLIKTRGQQVTLSCSPISGHRSVSWYQQTPGQGLQFLFEYFSETQRNKGNFPGRFSGRQFSNSRSEMNVSTLELGDSALYLCASSLDIPGLQTYEQYFGPGTRLTVT.